This record looks at one T cell receptor (beta chain) sequence and its context. This specimen comes from a study of blood T cell repertoires in COVID-19. In the study overall: Specimens from acute and convalescent COVID-19 originated in the United States, Italy and Spain. Nucleic acid was either cDNA or gDNA, and it came from T cells, B-cell-depleted T cells, or PBMCs.

This CDR3 comprises 13 residues. V was clipped by 8 bases and J by 5 bases, with 12 bases between them. Germline lookup yields CDR1 LNHDA and CDR2 SQIVND (reference sequence). Authors' processing steps: Using reference gene primer amplification, nucleated cell counts were estimated. Assay: immunoSEQ multiplex PCR; the TCRdb copy retains only in-frame clones and omits some. D and trimming were read from the DNA, whereas the V and J calls and clone size are those reported in that table. The table lists 40,000 to 50,000 clones, about 92% of them singletons. The sequence derives from a human donor in a cohort sampled during active COVID-19. The rearrangement links TRBV19 to TRBJ2-2; D not certain. What was sequenced was peripheral blood. The DNA of the CDR3 is TGTGCCAGTTGTCAAGCGAGAACCGGGGAGCTGTTTTTT. As protein: CASCQARTGELFF. Full variable domain (rest looked up from reference TRBV19 and TRBJ2-2): DGGITQSPKYLFRKEGQNVTLSCEQNLNHDAMYWYRQDPGQGLRLIYYSQIVNDFQKGDIAEGYSVSREKKESFPLTVTSAQKNPTAFYLCASCQARTGELFFGEGSRLTVL.